The present T cell receptor beta chain was sequenced within a study of T cells in Graves' hyperthyroidism and ophthalmopathy. Study overall: Blood was drawn when the patient was first diagnosed and still untreated.

Researchers defined stable Graves' hyperthyroidism as no ophthalmopathy progression within 18 months. Any patient presenting with uncontrolled infection, other autoimmune disease, pregnancy or lactation was left out. PBMCs were collected from an approximately 10 ml volume of fresh peripheral blood. The CDR3 runs 14 residues. The germline V and J ends were trimmed by 2 bases and 7 bases, with 13 bases remaining between them. Germline CDR1 reads MNHNS; CDR2 reads SASEGT. TCR beta CDR3 sequences were amplified from RNA transcripts. HTBI primers drove first-round RT-PCR of the TCR CDR3. From the multiplex PCR reads, TCRdb called clonotypes with MiXCR, one entry per CDR3 protein. Found here are 300,000 to 450,000 distinct CDR3 sequences, approximately 25% of them singletons; the top ten hold 73%. This clonotype was observed a few times.

The genes are TRBV6-1 and TRBJ2-3; a possible D gene is TRBD2 (5 bases). This receptor was taken from a man aged 45-65 years with Graves' hyperthyroidism. Sequenced: blood. The CDR3 DNA reads TGTGCCAGCAGTGAATTAAGACTATGGCATACGCAGTATTTT. This translates into CASSELRLWHTQYF.